The entry below gives a single T cell receptor beta chain sequence along with its context. Antigen: not known. Before vaccination, two weeks after the third vaccination, and at progression, PBMC were collected. The data are from a study of glioma-infiltrating T cells after dendritic cell vaccination. Whole-study context: Patients received three intradermal dendritic cell vaccine injections at biweekly intervals.

Study-level points and caveats: Longer survival after dendritic cell vaccination followed higher pretreatment TIL content.

V shed 4 bases and J 6 bases; nucleotides not matched to a gene: 9. The length of the CDR3 is 15 residues. Germline values: CDR1 SGHNT, CDR2 YYREEE (reference sequence). Assay used: immunoSEQ multiplex PCR; TCRdb lists only in-frame clones, some missing. Of fewer than 50,000 clones detected, 85% appear once; the ten largest clones hold about 10%. The specimen was blood, collected before dendritic cell vaccination. The V and J genes are TRBV5-4 and TRBJ2-1; 8 bases line up with TRBD2. The source is a human donor with glioblastoma. The CDR3 here is CASSRLGSGINEQFF. The CDR3 region has the DNA TGTGCCAGCAGCCGCCTAGGTAGCGGGATCAATGAGCAGTTCTTC.